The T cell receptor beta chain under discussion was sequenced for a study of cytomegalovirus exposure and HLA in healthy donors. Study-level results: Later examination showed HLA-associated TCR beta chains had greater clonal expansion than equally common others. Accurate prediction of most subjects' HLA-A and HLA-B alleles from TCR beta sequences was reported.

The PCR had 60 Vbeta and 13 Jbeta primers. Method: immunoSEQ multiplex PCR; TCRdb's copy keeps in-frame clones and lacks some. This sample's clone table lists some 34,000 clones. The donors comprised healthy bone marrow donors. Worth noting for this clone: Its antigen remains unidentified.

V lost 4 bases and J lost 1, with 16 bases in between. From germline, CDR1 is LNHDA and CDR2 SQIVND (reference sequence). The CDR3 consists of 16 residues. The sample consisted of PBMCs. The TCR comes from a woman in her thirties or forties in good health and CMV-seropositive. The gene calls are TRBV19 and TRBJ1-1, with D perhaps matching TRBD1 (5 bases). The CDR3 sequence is CASSTVFREANTEAFF. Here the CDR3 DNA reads TGTGCCAGTAGTACTGTCTTCAGGGAGGCGAACACTGAAGCTTTCTTT.